This T cell receptor beta chain was sequenced during a study of molecular identifiers for immune sequencing clone quantification. About this clonotype: One junction end disagrees with the germline gene, perhaps due to a read error.

Germline V lookup: CDR1 SEHNR, CDR2 FQNEAQ (reference sequence). This CDR3 is built from 15 residues. MiXCR was run by TCRdb on the PCR reads, yielding one entry per CDR3 protein. This table has just under 650,000 distinct CDR3 sequences, around 20% appearing once. The sequence was obtained from a human donor in good health. Some libraries in this study had Jurkat cell RNA spiked in. The V and J genes are TRBV7-9 and TRBJ1-1, with 8 bases identical to TRBD1. The sequencing input was naive CD8+ T cells from blood, with Jurkat cell RNA spiked in. This sample's subset: FACS-sorted CD8+CD4-CCR7+CD45RA+ naive T cells. In DNA form, the CDR3 reads TGTGCCAGCAGCCGCGGGACAGGTCAGTACGCTGAAGCTCTCTTT. It is translated as CASSRGTGQYAEALF.